The TCR beta chain described here comes from a study of CD8 T cell repertoires and HIV-1 epitope variants. Background on the study: Controls were a CMV, EBV and flu pool, Ebola AY9, and no peptide. Broader study findings: Of about nine antigen-specific beta clonotypes, six appeared to cross-react with escape variants.

This table comes from immunoSEQ multiplex PCR, and its TCRdb copy is limited to in-frame clones, with some not included. The sample records 4,000 to 6,000 clones, around 71% being singletons. The V end was cut by 0 bases, the J end by 0 bases, with 8 bases between. Germline CDR1 is LGHNA and CDR2 is YNFKEQ. This CDR3 contains 16 residues. With respect to this clone: The antigen remains unidentified.

The sequencing input was cultured CD8+ T cells derived from PBMCs. This chain joins TRBV4-2 and TRBJ2-2; weak D call: TRBD1 (5 bases). This TCR derives from a male donor with HIV. The CDR3, as DNA: TGTGCCAGCAGCCAAGATGGCAGGGCGAACACCGGGGAGCTGTTTTTT. Translating it yields CASSQDGRANTGELFF.